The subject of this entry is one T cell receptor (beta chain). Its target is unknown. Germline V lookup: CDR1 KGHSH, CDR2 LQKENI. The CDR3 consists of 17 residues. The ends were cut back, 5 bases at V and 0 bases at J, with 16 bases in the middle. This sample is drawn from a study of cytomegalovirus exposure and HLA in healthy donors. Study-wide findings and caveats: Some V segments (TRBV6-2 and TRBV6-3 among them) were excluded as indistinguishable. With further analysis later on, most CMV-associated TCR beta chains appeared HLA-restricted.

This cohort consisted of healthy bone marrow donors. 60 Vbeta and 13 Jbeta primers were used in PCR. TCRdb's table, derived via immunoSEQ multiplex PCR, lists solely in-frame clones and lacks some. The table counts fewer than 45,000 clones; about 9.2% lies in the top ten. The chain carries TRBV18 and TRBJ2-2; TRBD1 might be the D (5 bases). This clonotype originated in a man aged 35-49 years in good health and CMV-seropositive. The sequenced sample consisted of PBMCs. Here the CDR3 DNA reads TGTGCCAGCTCAGCAGTGAGACAGTCAGCGAACACCGGGGAGCTGTTTTTT. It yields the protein CASSAVRQSANTGELFF.